Listed here are 15 T cell receptor beta chains from one sample, sequenced in a study of OX40 agonist ivuxolimab in advanced cancers. Profiled with immunoSEQ multiplex PCR; TCRdb holds only in-frame clones, not every one. The sample has about 64,000 clones, about 90% seen once. Sequences were derived from CD4+ or CD8+ T cells sorted from blood, sampled in a trial of the OX40 agonist ivuxolimab. These receptors all come from an adult with an advanced solid tumor such as melanoma, head and neck, liver or kidney cancer.

V gene TRBV10-3 combines with J gene TRBJ2-3; the D gene is possibly TRBD2 (6 bases). The germline V gene has CDR1 ENHRY and CDR2 SYGVKD. The CDR3 has 14 residues. Trimming removed 6 bases at V and 5 bases at J, with 15 bases between. This CDR3 reads CAISPREAVDTQYF. In DNA, the CDR3 is TGTGCCATCAGCCCCAGGGAGGCTGTAGATACGCAGTATTTT.

The chain employs TRBV14 and TRBJ2-3; 8 nucleotides match TRBD2. The J segment lost 0 bases and the V segment lost 8 bases, leaving 7 bases of the junction unmatched. The germline V gene encodes CDR1 SGHDN and CDR2 FVKESK. The CDR3 is made up of 15 amino acids. CDR3: CASGLGGRSTDTQYF. The CDR3 region has the DNA TGTGCCAGCGGGCTGGGCGGGAGGAGCACAGATACGCAGTATTTT.

This clone was detected only a few times. At one end the junction does not follow the germline gene, possibly because of a read error. This chain links TRBV5-1 with TRBJ2-5; 9 bases match TRBD2. This CDR3 spans 23 amino acids. Germline CDR1 is SGHRS and CDR2 is YFSETQ. The DNA of the CDR3 is TGCGCCAGCAGCCTATCCCGAGGTGGTCCTCTAGCGGGATGGGCTTGGGGGCAAGAAACCCAGTACTTC. Protein product: CASSLSRGGPLAGWAWGQETQYF.

The J gene is TRBJ1-2, the V gene TRBV19, with D uncertain. The CDR3 loop spans 14 amino acids. In germline, CDR1 is LNHDA, CDR2 SQIVND (reference sequence). V was trimmed by 3 bases and J by 2 bases, leaving 10 bases between them. CDR3 region: CASSILQGNYGYTF. The CDR3 DNA follows: TGTGCCAGTAGTATTCTCCAAGGAAACTATGGCTACACCTTC.

The chain uses TRBV18 and TRBJ2-7; 8 nucleotides agree with TRBD2. This CDR3 contains 16 residues. CDR1 and CDR2 (germline): KGHSH, LQKENI. Trimming at V came to 0 bases and at J to 2 bases, leaving 6 bases not matched to a gene. CDR3 loop: CASSPPPSGLTYEQYF. CDR3 DNA: TGTGCCAGCTCACCACCGCCTAGCGGGCTGACCTACGAGCAGTACTTC.

The chain uses TRBV7-2 and TRBJ2-1, with D perhaps TRBD1 (5 bases). V lost 5 bases, J lost 10 bases, and 9 bases lay in between. CDR1 SGHTA and CDR2 FQGNSA come from the germline V gene. The CDR3 runs to 11 residues. CDR3 coding DNA: TGTGCCAGCAGCCCCCGACAGGAGCAGTTCTTC. It codes for CASSPRQEQFF.

This chain joins TRBV6-4 and TRBJ2-3; D not certain. This CDR3 has 14 residues. CDR1 and CDR2 from the germline V gene are MRHNA and SNTAGT. The V and J ends lost 4 bases and 1 base respectively, with 9 bases between them. The DNA for the CDR3 is TGTGCCAGCAGTGCAAGCATGGGCACAGATACGCAGTATTTT. Its protein is CASSASMGTDTQYF.

The J gene is TRBJ1-1, the V gene TRBV6-1; D remains ambiguous. CDR3 length equals 15 residues. Germline V gene sequence: CDR1 MNHNS, CDR2 SASEGT. The V and J ends lost 3 bases and 1 base respectively, with 12 bases between them. The DNA for the CDR3 is TGTGCCAGCAGTGAGGGGATAGCGAGGAACACTGAAGCTTTCTTT. This sequence encodes CASSEGIARNTEAFF.

The chain combines TRBV11-2 with TRBJ1-2; no clear D. This CDR3 contains 14 residues. Germline CDR1 SGHAT, CDR2 FQNNGV. V gave up 3 bases and J gave up 2 bases, with 10 bases separating them. The CDR3 region is CASSFPGANYGYTF. The CDR3 region has the DNA TGTGCCAGCAGCTTTCCGGGTGCCAACTATGGCTACACCTTC.

J is TRBJ1-1 and V is TRBV27; D unclear. The CDR3 covers 13 residues. Trimming cost V 8 bases and J 0 bases, with 10 bases left between them. CDR1 MNHEY and CDR2 SMNVEV come from the germline V gene (reference sequence). The CDR3 region is CASQLRVNTEAFF. The CDR3 nucleotides are TGTGCCAGCCAACTAAGGGTGAACACTGAAGCTTTCTTT.

The CDR3 DNA follows: TGTGCCAGCAGTCACGACGGGACGAACACCGGGGAGCTGTTTTTT. This encodes CASSHDGTNTGELFF. This rearrangement joins TRBV7-2 to TRBJ2-2; TRBD2 is a possible D gene (5 bases). The V and J ends lost 6 bases and 0 bases respectively, with 11 bases between them. The CDR3 consists of 15 residues. From germline, CDR1 is SGHTA and CDR2 FQGNSA.

V usage is TRBV7-2 and J usage is TRBJ1-6; a weak D match, TRBD1 (5 bases). This CDR3 spans 14 amino acids. From germline, CDR1 is SGHTA and CDR2 FQGNSA. The V end was cut by 5 bases, the J end by 9 bases, with 14 bases between. The CDR3: CASSLSWGSSPLHF. DNA of the CDR3: TGTGCCAGCAGCCTAAGTTGGGGCTCTTCACCCCTCCACTTT.

The chain recombines TRBV7-3 with TRBJ2-3; 14 nucleotides line up with TRBD2. CDR1 is SGHTA, CDR2 FQGTGA, per germline. The CDR3 sequence is 19 residues long. Germline trimming cut 0 bases from V and 1 base from J; bases unmatched to any gene: 6. The CDR3 sequence is CASSLTGTSGSLGTDTQYF. The CDR3 coding sequence is TGTGCCAGCAGCTTAACGGGGACTAGCGGGAGTCTAGGCACAGATACGCAGTATTTT.

This chain connects TRBV28 to TRBJ1-1; D is unresolved. Germline V lookup: CDR1 MDHEN, CDR2 SYDVKM. Between the trimmed V and J ends, which lost 6 bases and 5 bases, there was a span of 7 bases. The CDR3 length is 11 residues. CDR3 sequence: CASRGLTEAFF. The CDR3 nucleotides read TGTGCCAGCAGAGGTTTGACTGAAGCTTTCTTT. The whole variable domain, remainder taken from reference TRBV28 and TRBJ1-1, is DVKVTQSSRYLVKRTGEKVFLECVQDMDHENMFWYRQDPGLGLRLIYFSYDVKMKEKGDIPEGYSVSREKKERFSLILESASTNQTSMYLCASRGLTEAFFGQGTRLTVV.

The gene calls are TRBV13 and TRBJ2-5; maybe TRBD2 (6 bases). The end of the DNA aligns better with TRBJ2-7, so the J call may be wrong. Germline CDR1 and CDR2: PRHDT and FYEKMQ (reference sequence). The CDR3 sequence is 14 residues long. CDR3 protein: CASSFRRAPYEQYF. In DNA, the CDR3 is TGTGCCAGCAGCTTCCGGAGGGCTCCCTACGAGCAGTACTTC.